This TCR beta chain was observed in a study of technical replicates of blood from a few donors. The CDR3 is made up of 15 amino acids. V lost 3 bases to trimming and J lost 2 bases, with 12 bases between them. Germline V gene sequence: CDR1 ENHRY, CDR2 SYGVKD. The repertoire was sequenced with immunoSEQ multiplex PCR; TCRdb's copy has only in-frame clones and lacks some. Of about 94,000 clones listed, approximately 95% are singletons. This sequence joins TRBV10-3 and TRBJ2-3; no firm D call. The sample comprised T cells isolated from PBMCs. This receptor was identified in a human donor in good health. The DNA of the CDR3 is TGTGCCATCAGTGACTCGGTTTTAAACACAGATACGCAGTATTTT. As protein: CAISDSVLNTDTQYF.